These 25 T cell receptor beta chains were all obtained from the same sample, sequenced in a study of immune cell composition in non-small cell lung cancer. Here immunoSEQ multiplex PCR was the method, and the copy in TCRdb shows in-frame clones only, minus some. The sample lists about 13,000 clones; roughly 73% were seen once. Sequenced sample: lung tumor tissue. These TCRs come from a human donor with non-small cell lung cancer.

In this sample, this clone turned up a few times. The chain has TRBV27 and TRBJ1-2, with a possible D match to TRBD1 (5 bases). CDR3 length: 11 amino acids. Trimming cost V 8 bases and J 5 bases, with 9 bases left between them. Germline values: CDR1 MNHEY, CDR2 SMNVEV (reference sequence). CDR3 in amino acids: CASGGGYGYTF. The CDR3 region has the DNA TGTGCCAGCGGCGGGGGTTATGGCTACACCTTC.

This clone has just a few counts. The V gene is TRBV25-1, the J gene TRBJ2-5, with 8 bases lining up with TRBD2. V was clipped by 8 bases and J by 5 bases; unmatched bases: 1. The CDR3 totals 11 residues. Germline-derived CDR1 and CDR2 are MGHDK and SYGVNS. The CDR3: CASGGGETQYF. The CDR3 DNA is TGTGCCAGCGGCGGGGGGGAGACCCAGTACTTC.

This chain connects TRBV7-8 to TRBJ1-1; D not resolved. The CDR3 contains 14 residues. The V gene lost 3 bases and the J gene lost 0 bases, with 8 bases spanning the gap. Germline lookup yields CDR1 SGHVS and CDR2 FQNEAQ. The CDR3 coding sequence is TGTGCCAGCAGCTTGGGCAGCCTGAACACTGAAGCTTTCTTT. This sequence encodes CASSLGSLNTEAFF.

The rearrangement joins TRBV10-3 to TRBJ1-3; D not resolved. Trimming pared 8 bases from V and 4 bases from J, leaving 15 bases between. The CDR3 runs to 14 residues. Germline V gives CDR1 ENHRY, CDR2 SYGVKD. The CDR3 loop reads CAIGQDGPGNTIYF. In DNA form, the CDR3 reads TGTGCCATCGGTCAGGATGGGCCAGGAAACACCATATATTTT.

The gene calls are TRBV9 and TRBJ2-1; 7 nucleotides agree with TRBD2. Germline V CDR1 and CDR2: SGDLS, YYNGEE. With V trimmed by 0 bases and J by 3 bases, 3 bases remained unmatched. The CDR3 contains 15 residues. CDR3 loop: CASSVAASGYNEQFF. The CDR3 bases are TGTGCCAGCAGCGTAGCGGCTAGCGGCTACAATGAGCAGTTCTTC.

The chain couples TRBV2 to TRBJ2-7, with 11 positions matching TRBD1. Trimming at V came to 2 bases and at J to 5 bases, leaving 5 bases not matched to a gene. Germline values: CDR1 SNHLY, CDR2 FYNNEI. The CDR3 contains 15 residues. Here the CDR3 reads CASSEPGQGDDEQYF. For the CDR3, the DNA is TGTGCCAGCAGTGAACCGGGACAGGGGGATGACGAGCAGTACTTC.

This chain uses TRBV2 with TRBJ1-4; D might be TRBD1 (5 bases). The germline V gene has CDR1 SNHLY and CDR2 FYNNEI. This CDR3 region has 14 residues. Trimming removed 7 bases at V and 3 bases at J, with 12 bases between. CDR3 protein: CASKKGGANEKLFF. CDR3 sequence (DNA): TGTGCCAGCAAGAAGGGAGGGGCTAATGAAAAACTGTTTTTT.

The gene calls are TRBV4-3 and TRBJ2-3; D is possibly TRBD1 (5 bases). Trimming pared 3 bases from V and 0 bases from J, leaving 10 bases between. Germline V gene lookup returns CDR1 LGHNA and CDR2 YSLEER. The CDR3 has 15 residues. CDR3 nucleotide sequence: TGCGCCAGCAGCCACAGGGCTACTAGCACAGATACGCAGTATTTT. The encoded protein is CASSHRATSTDTQYF.

The J gene is TRBJ2-1, the V gene TRBV9; TRBD2 agrees at 7 bases. The V gene's germline CDR1 is SGDLS and CDR2 YYNGEE. This CDR3 spans 18 amino acids. The V and J ends lost 0 bases and 2 bases, in that order; junction bases with no gene match: 11. CDR3 DNA sequence: TGTGCCAGCAGCGTAGCCCCTGGAGCTAGCGGCCCCTACAATGAGCAGTTCTTC. Amino acids: CASSVAPGASGPYNEQFF.

This clone appeared once. The genes are TRBV2 and TRBJ2-2; D might be TRBD1 (6 bases). Trimming removed 6 bases from V and 2 bases from J, with 16 bases in between. CDR1 and CDR2 from the germline V gene are SNHLY and FYNNEI. The CDR3 contains 16 residues. CDR3 DNA: TGTGCCAGCAGATCCAGGGGTTCCCCAAACACCGGGGAGCTGTTTTTT. Its translation is CASRSRGSPNTGELFF.

This rearrangement joins TRBV2 to TRBJ1-5; D gene unclear. CDR1 is SNHLY, CDR2 FYNNEI, per germline. V gave up 2 bases and J gave up 10 bases, with 15 bases separating them. The CDR3 covers 14 residues. The CDR3 DNA is TGTGCCAGCAGTGAATCTGAACGGGTCCTTCCCCAGCATTTT. This sequence encodes CASSESERVLPQHF.

This rearrangement joins TRBV5-1 to TRBJ1-2, with 8 nucleotides matching TRBD1. The germline V gene encodes CDR1 SGHRS and CDR2 YFSETQ. This CDR3 is 16 amino acids long. V shed 0 bases and J 7 bases; nucleotides not matched to a gene: 11. DNA of the CDR3: TGCGCCAGCAGCTTGGCCGGGACAGGAGGCGGTGGTGGCTACACCTTC. Its translation is CASSLAGTGGGGGYTF.

The chain carries TRBV19 and TRBJ1-2; D remains unclear. The germline V gene has CDR1 LNHDA and CDR2 SQIVND (reference sequence). This CDR3 has 14 residues. V was pared by 4 bases and J by 6 bases, with 15 bases between. For the CDR3, the DNA is TGTGCCAGTAGTAGGCAGAACCATGAACATGGCTACACCTTC. This sequence encodes CASSRQNHEHGYTF.

This clone was found a few times. The chain is built from TRBV6-6 and TRBJ1-2; D is uncertain. CDR1 and CDR2 from the germline V gene are MNHNY and SVGAGI (reference sequence). Trimming left V 0 bases short and J 3 bases short, with 8 bases between. This CDR3 is built from 14 residues. CDR3 amino acids: CASSYSDGDYGYTF. CDR3 nucleotides: TGTGCCAGCAGTTACTCGGACGGGGACTATGGCTACACCTTC.

The chain couples TRBV7-9 to TRBJ2-2, with 7 bases aligning to TRBD2. The length of the CDR3 is 15 residues. Germline CDR1 and CDR2: SEHNR and FQNEAQ (reference sequence). The trim removed 6 bases at V and 0 bases at J, leaving 4 bases unmatched. CDR3 sequence reads: CASRMGGANTGELFF. CDR3 sequence (DNA): TGTGCCAGCAGGATGGGGGGGGCGAACACCGGGGAGCTGTTTTTT.

V is TRBV7-9 and J is TRBJ1-1; 9 bases are a match to TRBD1. Germline assignment: CDR1 SEHNR and CDR2 FQNEAQ (reference sequence). This CDR3 comprises 13 residues. V dropped 4 bases and J dropped 10; count of bases not matched to a gene: 7. CDR3 in amino acids: CASSSDRGYGAFF. DNA for the CDR3: TGTGCCAGCAGCTCCGACAGGGGGTACGGAGCTTTCTTT.

The sample holds a few counts of this clone. The chain couples TRBV7-9 to TRBJ2-2; 7 positions agree with TRBD2. Looked up from germline, CDR1 is SEHNR and CDR2 is FQNEAQ (reference sequence). This CDR3 has 13 residues. V lost 5 bases to trimming and J lost 6 bases; unmatched junction nucleotides: 3. DNA for the CDR3: TGTGCCAGCAGCCGGGACTACCCCGGGGAGCTGTTTTTT. This codes for CASSRDYPGELFF.

The chain couples TRBV29-1 to TRBJ2-3; 9 nucleotides line up with TRBD2. Losses at the gene ends were 3 bases for V and 2 bases for J; bases not matched to a gene: 3. The V gene's germline CDR1 is SQVTM and CDR2 ANQGSEA. The CDR3 consists of 14 residues. The CDR3 is CSVDSGRATDTQYF. For the CDR3, the DNA is TGCAGCGTTGATAGCGGGAGAGCCACAGATACGCAGTATTTT.

This chain joins TRBV18 and TRBJ1-1; 7 bases are shared with TRBD1. The CDR3 is made up of 16 amino acids. CDR1 KGHSH and CDR2 LQKENI come from the germline V gene. With V trimmed by 4 bases and J by 1 base, 9 bases remained unmatched. The CDR3 sequence is CASSRRGAGWNTEAFF. DNA of the CDR3: TGTGCCAGCTCACGCAGGGGGGCCGGGTGGAACACTGAAGCTTTCTTT.

The chain recombines TRBV20-1 with TRBJ2-5; D is undetermined. The CDR3 runs 10 residues. Per the germline V gene, CDR1 is DFQATT and CDR2 is SNEGSKA (reference sequence). V was pared by 6 bases and J by 8 bases, with 10 bases between. CDR3 nucleotides: TGCAGTGCAACCCTAGGTACCCAGTACTTC. Its protein is CSATLGTQYF.

This chain links TRBV7-8 with TRBJ1-5; 7 bases are shared with TRBD1. Germline V gives CDR1 SGHVS, CDR2 FQNEAQ. The junction had 16 bases not matched to a gene; V was cut back by 2 bases and J by 0 bases. This CDR3 spans 20 amino acids. The CDR3 protein is CASSLRDFGTDNYSNQPQHF. The DNA of the CDR3 is TGTGCCAGCAGCTTAAGGGACTTTGGGACAGATAATTATAGCAATCAGCCCCAGCATTTT.

This clone was counted a few times. The V and J genes are TRBV2 and TRBJ1-2, with a possible D match to TRBD1 (6 bases). The CDR3 extends over 12 amino acids. V lost 7 bases and J lost 3, with 9 bases in between. Germline CDR1 SNHLY, CDR2 FYNNEI. The CDR3 region is CASTGQHYGYTF. DNA of the CDR3: TGTGCCAGCACAGGACAGCACTATGGCTACACCTTC. Filled out from reference TRBV2 and TRBJ1-2, the complete variable domain reads EPEVTQTPSHQVTQMGQEVILRCVPISNHLYFYWYRQILGQKVEFLVSFYNNEISEKSEIFDDQFSVERPDGSNFTLKIRSTKLEDSAMYFCASTGQHYGYTFGSGTRLTVV.

This clone appeared once. The chain is built from TRBV9 and TRBJ2-5; TRBD1 might be the D (6 bases). Trimming removed 2 bases from V and 3 bases from J, with 11 bases in between. The germline V gene encodes CDR1 SGDLS and CDR2 YYNGEE. This CDR3 has 14 residues. In nucleotides, the CDR3 is TGTGCCAGCAGCGTCCCGGGACACGAAGAGACCCAGTACTTC. Translating it yields CASSVPGHEETQYF.

J is TRBJ2-1 and V is TRBV19; D may be TRBD2 (5 bases). Germline V gene lookup returns CDR1 LNHDA and CDR2 SQIVND (reference sequence). V dropped 6 bases and J dropped 3 bases, with 9 bases sitting between them. The CDR3 length is 13 residues. The CDR3 reads CASSPRGYNEQFF. CDR3 sequence (DNA): TGTGCCAGTAGCCCCCGGGGCTACAATGAGCAGTTCTTC. The whole variable domain, filled in from reference TRBV19 and TRBJ2-1, reads DGGITQSPKYLFRKEGQNVTLSCEQNLNHDAMYWYRQDPGQGLRLIYYSQIVNDFQKGDIAEGYSVSREKKESFPLTVTSAQKNPTAFYLCASSPRGYNEQFFGPGTRLTVL.

The V call is TRBV14, the J call TRBJ1-1; TRBD1 matches 9 bases. Germline lookup yields CDR1 SGHDN and CDR2 FVKESK. CDR3 length: 15 amino acids. The trim removed 4 bases at V and 4 bases at J, leaving 7 bases unmatched. CDR3: CASSLLQGAGTEAFF. The CDR3 DNA reads as TGTGCCAGCAGCCTTTTACAGGGGGCAGGCACTGAAGCTTTCTTT. The complete variable domain, with remaining parts taken from reference TRBV14 and TRBJ1-1, reads EAGVTQFPSHSVIEKGQTVTLRCDPISGHDNLYWYRRVMGKEIKFLLHFVKESKQDESGMPNNRFLAERTGGTYSTLKVQPAELEDSGVYFCASSLLQGAGTEAFFGQGTRLTVV.